A selection of T cell receptor beta chains follows, all from one sample in a study of CDR3 diversity in severe acne. TCRdb processed the PCR reads anew with MiXCR; each CDR3 protein has one entry. The repertoire holds about 100,000 distinct CDR3 sequences, with 51% as singletons. The sample taken for sequencing was blood. The receptor source for this set is a male donor with acne. Both conserved end residues are part of each CDR3. The D gene is left open where the match is weak. Expanded clones are given a class, and other clones once, few, many or no size at all.

d_call j_call v_call clone_size cdr3_nt cdr3_aa
- TRBJ2-2 TRBV5-1 many TGCGCCAGCAGCTTGGAAAGGATGGAGTGGAACACCGGGGAGCTGTTTTTT CASSLERMEWNTGELFF
- TRBJ2-3 TRBV20-1 - TGCAGTGCTAGATTCACTAGGAACAATGAGCAGTATTTT CSARFTRNNEQYF
- TRBJ2-7 TRBV20-1 - TGCAGTGCTAGAGTTCAGGCCACCGGGGACGAGCAGTACTTC CSARVQATGDEQYF
TRBD1 TRBJ2-7 TRBV20-1 - TGCAGTGCTAGAGATCCTCGGACAGGGCCCTACGAGCAGTACTTC CSARDPRTGPYEQYF
- TRBJ2-2 TRBV11-1 - TGTGCCAGCAGCTTTCAGGAGAACACCGGGGAGCTGTTTTTT CASSFQENTGELFF
- TRBJ2-5 TRBV9 - TGTGCCAGCAGCGTAGGGCAACGACGGGAGACCCAGTACTTC CASSVGQRRETQYF
- TRBJ2-7 TRBV7-2 many TGTGCCAGCAGCTTAGCGGGGACTTACTACGAGCAGTACTTC CASSLAGTYYEQYF
- TRBJ2-5 TRBV20-1 once TGCAGTGCTAGACCTAGTAGCGGGACAGGGAGGCCGGAGACCCAGTACTTC CSARPSSGTGRPETQYF
- TRBJ1-1 TRBV30 - TGTGCCTGGAGTGTGGCAGGAAACACTGAAGCTTTCTTT CAWSVAGNTEAFF
- TRBJ1-3 TRBV4-2 - TGTGCCAGCAGCCCCTCTGGAAACACCATATATTTT CASSPSGNTIYF
- TRBJ2-7 TRBV29-1 - TGCAGCGTTAAGCCGGGACACAACACCTACGAGCAGTACTTC CSVKPGHNTYEQYF
TRBD1 TRBJ2-5 TRBV7-9 - TGTGCCAGCAGCCCGACAGGGGAGGAGACCCAGTACTTC CASSPTGEETQYF
- TRBJ2-1 TRBV7-3 many TGTGCCAGCAGCGAAGGGGGGCTTGGGGAGCAGTTCTTC CASSEGGLGEQFF
- TRBJ1-3 TRBV25-1 - TGTGCCAGCGGTGGGTTCCGGGACAAGGGGCACACACAATCTGGAAACGCCATATATTTT CASGGFRDKGHTQSGNAIYF
- TRBJ1-1 TRBV7-9 few TGTGCCAGCAGCGACTACACTGAAGCTTTCTTT CASSDYTEAFF
- TRBJ1-2 TRBV7-7 once TGTGCTAGCAGACGACAGAACTATGGCTACACCTTC CASRRQNYGYTF
- TRBJ2-6 TRBV7-9 - TGTGCCAGCAGCTCGTCAACCACCGGGGAGCTGACTTTC CASSSSTTGELTF
- TRBJ2-7 TRBV11-2 many TGTGCCAGCAGCTTAGCGGGGGGCCCATCCTACGAGCAGTACTTC CASSLAGGPSYEQYF
- TRBJ2-3 TRBV4-1 many TGCGCCAGCAGCCAAGATGCCGGGGAAGATACGCAGTATTTT CASSQDAGEDTQYF